A single sample gave rise to the 21 T cell receptor beta chains below, sequenced in a study of blood T cell repertoires in COVID-19. Sequencing used immunoSEQ multiplex PCR; TCRdb keeps in-frame clones, though not all of them. The sample comprises about 130,000 clones, 65% to 90% of which are singletons, and 27% rests with the top ten. The sequenced material came from peripheral blood. These receptors originate from a woman older than 75 with acute or convalescent COVID-19.

The table lists this clone with a count of one. This CDR3 is CASSARRDQPQHF. As DNA, the CDR3 is TGTGCCAGCAGTGCTCGCAGGGATCAGCCCCAGCATTTT. The chain couples TRBV2 to TRBJ1-5; possible D gene TRBD1, 5 bases. The CDR3 runs to 13 residues. Germline values: CDR1 SNHLY, CDR2 FYNNEI. Trimming shortened V by 4 bases and J by 5 bases, and 9 bases separated the two germline ends.

The rearrangement links TRBV11-2 to TRBJ2-3, with 11 bases fitting TRBD2. CDR1 is SGHAT and CDR2 is FQNNGV in the germline V gene. The CDR3 is 17 residues long. Trimming cost V 0 bases and J 2 bases; bases outside gene matches: 4. The CDR3 region is CASSLDLLAGATDTQYF. The CDR3 nucleotides read TGTGCCAGCAGCTTAGATTTACTAGCGGGGGCCACAGATACGCAGTATTTT. The full variable domain, with the rest looked up from reference TRBV11-2 and TRBJ2-3, is EAGVAQSPRYKIIEKRQSVAFWCNPISGHATLYWYQQILGQGPKLLIQFQNNGVVDDSQLPKDRFSAERLKGVDSTLKIQPAKLEDSAVYLCASSLDLLAGATDTQYFGPGTRLTVL.

V gene TRBV5-5 combines with J gene TRBJ1-4, with a weak D call TRBD1 (5 bases). V dropped 2 bases and J dropped 4 bases, with 9 bases sitting between them. Germline CDR1 SGHKS, CDR2 YYEKEE (reference sequence). The CDR3 has 14 amino acids. The CDR3 loop reads CASSFSGLNEKLFF. DNA for the CDR3: TGTGCCAGCAGCTTTTCAGGGCTTAATGAAAAACTGTTTTTT.

This sequence joins TRBV6-5 and TRBJ1-4; D is ambiguous. V was trimmed by 4 bases and J by 8 bases, leaving 14 bases between them. The CDR3 is made up of 14 amino acids. Per germline, CDR1 MNHEY and CDR2 SVGAGI. The CDR3 DNA is TGTGCCAGCAGTTTAGCGCGAACGACCGAAAAACTGTTTTTT. Protein: CASSLARTTEKLFF.

This rearrangement joins TRBV5-1 to TRBJ2-5; 12 bases line up with TRBD2. The junction had 3 bases not matched to a gene; V was cut back by 4 bases and J by 5 bases. The CDR3 extends over 14 amino acids. The germline V gene has CDR1 SGHRS and CDR2 YFSETQ. Here the CDR3 reads CASSPSGGAETQYF. The DNA for the CDR3 is TGCGCCAGCAGCCCTAGCGGGGGGGCCGAGACCCAGTACTTC.

This clone showed up just once. The chain recombines TRBV4-2 with TRBJ1-5; 7 nucleotides agree with TRBD1. Germline V lookup: CDR1 LGHNA, CDR2 YNFKEQ. The CDR3 length is 15 residues. Trimming removed 2 bases from V and 6 bases from J; junction bases left unmatched: 7. This CDR3 is CASSQTLGQSQPQHF. In nucleotides, the CDR3 is TGTGCCAGCAGCCAAACGTTGGGACAGTCTCAGCCCCAGCATTTT.

A word on this clone: Other DNA sequences within the sample encode an identical CDR3. The chain is built from TRBV2 and TRBJ1-1; D perhaps matches TRBD1 (6 bases). CDR1 and CDR2 (germline): SNHLY, FYNNEI. CDR3 length: 13 residues. V was shortened by 7 bases and J by 0 bases, with 9 bases between the two germline ends. CDR3 region: CASKGEMNTEAFF. The CDR3 coding sequence is TGTGCCAGCAAGGGGGAGATGAACACTGAAGCTTTCTTT.

The CDR3 nucleotides are TGCGCCAGCAGCTTGGTAACAGGGAACTATGGCTACACCTTC. It translates to CASSLVTGNYGYTF. The chain recombines TRBV5-1 with TRBJ1-2; tentatively, D is TRBD1 (6 bases). The CDR3 length is 14 residues. Germline V lookup: CDR1 SGHRS, CDR2 YFSETQ. V lost 0 bases to trimming and J lost 2 bases, with 8 bases between them.

The chain combines TRBV28 with TRBJ2-3; 8 nucleotides match TRBD1. The CDR3 has 13 amino acids. Germline V gives CDR1 MDHEN, CDR2 SYDVKM. V lost 6 bases to trimming and J lost 10 bases; unmatched junction nucleotides: 9. This chain's CDR3 is CASSPTRQGSQYF. CDR3 nucleotides: TGTGCCAGCAGCCCAACCCGACAGGGGTCGCAGTATTTT.

Comment on this clone: Other DNA sequences in the sample encode the same CDR3. The chain joins TRBV5-1 to TRBJ1-1; no reliable D call. The CDR3 runs 13 residues. The V end was cut by 0 bases, the J end by 0 bases, with 3 bases between. The germline gives CDR1 SGHRS, CDR2 YFSETQ. CDR3 residues: CASSLVVNTEAFF. The CDR3 nucleotides are TGCGCCAGCAGCTTGGTCGTGAACACTGAAGCTTTCTTT.

The V call is TRBV4-2, the J call TRBJ2-3, with TRBD2 matching 11 bases. V gave up 1 base and J gave up 2 bases; unmatched junction bases: 8. The CDR3 is 18 residues long. The germline gives CDR1 LGHNA, CDR2 YNFKEQ. DNA of the CDR3: TGTGCCAGCAGCCAAGGGTCCCTAGCGGGGGGCCTCACAGATACGCAGTATTTT. Amino acid sequence: CASSQGSLAGGLTDTQYF.

This clone has a single count. The chain employs TRBV6-5 and TRBJ1-1; D is uncertain. The germline gives CDR1 MNHEY, CDR2 SVGAGI. The CDR3 consists of 12 residues. V lost 6 bases and J lost 6, with 11 bases in between. The CDR3 reads CASRADYSEAFF. CDR3 sequence (DNA): TGTGCCAGCAGAGCCGACTATTCTGAAGCTTTCTTT.

The genes are TRBV6-5 and TRBJ1-2; no reliable D call. The CDR3 has 15 amino acids. Trimming removed 4 bases at V and 8 bases at J, with 20 bases between. CDR1 and CDR2 from the germline V gene are MNHEY and SVGAGI. CDR3 amino acids: CASSSFTSGEGGYTF. The CDR3 nucleotides are TGTGCCAGCAGTTCCTTTACTTCTGGGGAGGGAGGCTACACCTTC.

The chain employs TRBV9 and TRBJ2-1, with D uncertain. Per germline, CDR1 SGDLS and CDR2 YYNGEE. This CDR3 spans 13 amino acids. Trimming stripped 0 bases from V and 10 bases from J, with 11 bases between. The CDR3 reads CASSVGWASEQFF. DNA of the CDR3: TGTGCCAGCAGCGTAGGGTGGGCTTCAGAGCAGTTCTTC. The complete variable domain, with remaining parts taken from reference TRBV9 and TRBJ2-1, reads DSGVTQTPKHLITATGQRVTLRCSPRSGDLSVYWYQQSLDQGLQFLIQYYNGEERAKGNILERFSAQQFPDLHSELNLSSLELGDSALYFCASSVGWASEQFFGPGTRLTVL.

Worth noting for this clone: The sample carries other DNA sequences with the same CDR3. V is TRBV2 and J is TRBJ1-5; D may be TRBD1 (6 bases). CDR1 and CDR2 from the germline V gene are SNHLY and FYNNEI. Trimming shortened V by 9 bases and J by 1 base, and 10 bases separated the two germline ends. The CDR3 is made up of 13 amino acids. This CDR3 is CASKGQSNQPQHF. CDR3 nucleotide sequence: TGTGCCAGTAAAGGACAGAGCAATCAGCCCCAGCATTTT.

The chain couples TRBV6-6 to TRBJ1-2; TRBD1 might be the D (5 bases). This CDR3 is built from 13 residues. Germline CDR1 is MNHNY and CDR2 is SVGAGI (reference sequence). V lost 6 bases and J lost 8, with 16 bases in between. This chain's CDR3 is CASSQEAGQGYTF. Written as DNA, the CDR3 is TGTGCCAGCAGCCAGGAGGCGGGGCAAGGCTACACCTTC.

V usage is TRBV18 and J usage is TRBJ2-1, with TRBD1 matching over 11 bases. The CDR3 length is 17 residues. Per germline, CDR1 KGHSH and CDR2 LQKENI. After removal of 4 bases from V and 8 bases from J, the junction contained 13 bases not matched to a gene. CDR3 region: CASSLGRRDRGGYEQFF. The CDR3 region has the DNA TGTGCCAGCTCACTCGGGCGACGGGACAGGGGGGGCTATGAGCAGTTCTTC.

This sequence joins TRBV7-6 and TRBJ2-5, with 12 positions matching TRBD2. Germline lookup yields CDR1 SGHVS and CDR2 FNYEAQ. Unmatched junction bases numbered 4, after V lost 5 bases and J lost 0 bases. The CDR3 spans 16 residues. CDR3 nucleotide sequence: TGTGCCAGCAGCCTTCGACTAGCGGGGGACCAAGAGACCCAGTACTTC. Translation: CASSLRLAGDQETQYF. Based on the CDR3 plus reference TRBV7-6 and TRBJ2-5, the full variable domain is GAGVSQSPRYKVTKRGQDVALRCDPISGHVSLYWYRQALGQGPEFLTYFNYEAQQDKSGLPNDRFSAERPEGSISTLTIQRTEQRDSAMYRCASSLRLAGDQETQYFGPGTRLLVL.

This chain links TRBV5-1 with TRBJ1-2; D remains unclear. The CDR3 runs 13 residues. In germline, CDR1 is SGHRS, CDR2 YFSETQ. The V end was cut by 5 bases, the J end by 2 bases, with 10 bases between. CDR3 loop: CASSITVNYGYTF. As DNA, the CDR3 is TGCGCCAGCAGTATCACAGTAAACTATGGCTACACCTTC.

Concerning this clone itself: The junction differs from germline at one of its ends, possibly a read error. This chain connects TRBV7-9 to TRBJ1-2; D ambiguous. Germline V CDR1 and CDR2: SEHNR, FQNEAQ (reference sequence). This CDR3 has 13 amino acids. In DNA, the CDR3 is TGTGCCAGCAGCCTAGCCTCTAACTATGGCTACACCTTC. Its translation is CASSLASNYGYTF.

This sequence joins TRBV4-2 and TRBJ2-1, with 8 nucleotides matching TRBD2. The CDR3 is 16 amino acids. Per germline, CDR1 LGHNA and CDR2 YNFKEQ. V trimming: 0 bases; J trimming: 4 bases; junction bases outside the gene matches: 5. The CDR3 nucleotides read TGTGCCAGCAGCCAAGATCCCCGGGGGGGATACAATGAGCAGTTCTTC. Amino acid sequence: CASSQDPRGGYNEQFF.